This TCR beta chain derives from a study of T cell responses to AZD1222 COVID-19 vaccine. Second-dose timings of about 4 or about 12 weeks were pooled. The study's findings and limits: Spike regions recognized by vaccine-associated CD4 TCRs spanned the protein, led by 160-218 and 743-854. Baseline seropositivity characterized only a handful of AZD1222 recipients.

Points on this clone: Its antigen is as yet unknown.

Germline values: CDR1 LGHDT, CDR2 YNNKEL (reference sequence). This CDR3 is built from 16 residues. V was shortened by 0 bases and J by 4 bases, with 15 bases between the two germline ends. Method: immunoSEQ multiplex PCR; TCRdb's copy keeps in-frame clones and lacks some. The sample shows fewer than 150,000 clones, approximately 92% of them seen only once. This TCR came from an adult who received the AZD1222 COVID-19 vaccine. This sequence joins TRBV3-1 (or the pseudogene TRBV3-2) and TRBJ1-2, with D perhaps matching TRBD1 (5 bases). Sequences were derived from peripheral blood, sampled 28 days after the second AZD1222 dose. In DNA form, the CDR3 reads TGTGCCAGCAGCCAAGATGGACGGGGGAGTGTCTATGGCTACACCTTC. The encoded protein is CASSQDGRGSVYGYTF.